A single sample gave rise to the 10 T cell receptor beta chains below, sequenced in a study of lymphopenia after photon versus proton radiotherapy. Repertoires were generated with immunoSEQ multiplex PCR, while TCRdb's copy carries only in-frame clones and drops some. Among several thousand clones, just over 85% were seen once, and the ten largest hold around 23%. This sample comprised peripheral blood, obtained from a patient treated with photon-based radiotherapy. Receptors were obtained from a man at least 80 years old with cholangiocarcinoma.

In its sample, this clone is medium-sized (0.01 to 0.1%). The DNA of the CDR3 is TGCAGTGCTTTTACAGGGGACTACACCTTC. It encodes CSAFTGDYTF. The chain uses TRBV20-1 and TRBJ1-2, with 7 bases identical to TRBD1. The V gene end was trimmed by 5 bases and the J gene end by 10 bases; junction bases not matched to a gene: 4. From germline, CDR1 is DFQATT and CDR2 SNEGSKA (reference sequence). The CDR3 is made up of 10 amino acids.

The CDR3 protein is CASSVGVIFRGLAEAFF. DNA for the CDR3: TGTGCCAGCAGCGTAGGAGTAATATTCAGGGGGCTGGCTGAAGCTTTCTTT. This chain joins TRBV9 and TRBJ1-1; 8 nucleotides line up with TRBD1. This CDR3 contains 17 residues. Per germline, CDR1 SGDLS and CDR2 YYNGEE. Trimming took 0 bases from V and 6 from J; bases not matched to a gene: 13.

The V call is TRBV15, the J call TRBJ2-5, with D maybe TRBD1 (6 bases). The V end lost 3 bases, the J end lost 3 bases, and 14 bases lay between the germline ends. The CDR3 totals 15 residues. Germline values: CDR1 LNHNV, CDR2 YYDKDF (reference sequence). The CDR3 DNA is TGTGCCACCAGCAGGGGGGCAAAGGGGAAAGAGACCCAGTACTTC. Residues: CATSRGAKGKETQYF.

J is TRBJ2-1 and V is TRBV6-1; TRBD1 matches 8 bases. The CDR3 extends over 15 amino acids. The germline V gene has CDR1 MNHNS and CDR2 SASEGT. Germline trimming cut 4 bases from V and 8 bases from J; bases unmatched to any gene: 10. The CDR3 spells CASSGMDRARDEQFF. The CDR3 bases are TGTGCCAGCAGTGGCATGGACAGGGCCAGGGATGAGCAGTTCTTC.

The chain links TRBV7-2 to TRBJ1-6; D is perhaps TRBD1 (5 bases). Germline V gives CDR1 SGHTA, CDR2 FQGNSA. Deletions cut 0 bases from V and 10 bases from J, with 19 bases between. This CDR3 comprises 17 residues. CDR3 sequence (DNA): TGTGCCAGCAGCTTAGCAGACAGCCCGACCGAGGGATCACCCCTCCACTTT. It encodes CASSLADSPTEGSPLHF.

This chain links TRBV25-1 with TRBJ2-3, with D possibly TRBD1 on 6 matching bases. The CDR3 covers 13 residues. V was trimmed by 4 bases and J by 4 bases, leaving 9 bases between them. In germline, CDR1 is MGHDK, CDR2 SYGVNS. CDR3: CASSAAGADTQYF. CDR3 nucleotides: TGTGCCAGCAGTGCCGCAGGGGCAGATACGCAGTATTTT.

The J gene is TRBJ2-7, the V gene TRBV7-2; 7 bases map to TRBD1. The V gene end was trimmed by 5 bases and the J gene end by 1 base; junction bases not matched to a gene: 5. This CDR3 is 14 amino acids long. Per germline, CDR1 SGHTA and CDR2 FQGNSA. In DNA, the CDR3 is TGTGCCAGCAGCATTCCGGGACAGTCCTACGAGCAGTACTTC. It encodes CASSIPGQSYEQYF.

The V and J genes are TRBV7-9 and TRBJ2-7, with D possibly being TRBD1 (6 bases). CDR3 length: 16 residues. Germline V gene lookup returns CDR1 SEHNR and CDR2 FQNEAQ (reference sequence). V lost 4 bases, J lost 7 bases, and 23 bases lay in between. CDR3 residues: CASSYAPGRGSGEQYF. The DNA for the CDR3 is TGTGCCAGCAGCTACGCCCCCGGCAGGGGATCGGGGGAGCAGTACTTC.

The count of this clone is one. The CDR3 region has the DNA TGTGCCAGCAGTTCTTCAACGGACAGAACCTATTCACCCCTCCACTTT. Translated: CASSSSTDRTYSPLHF. V and J are TRBV6-5 and TRBJ1-6; a possible D gene is TRBD1 (6 bases). V was cut by 4 bases and J by 8 bases, with 18 bases left in between. Germline V lookup: CDR1 MNHEY, CDR2 SVGAGI. The CDR3 loop spans 16 amino acids.

The sample holds one count of this clone. The chain recombines TRBV28 with TRBJ1-1, with a weak D call TRBD1 (5 bases). The CDR3 is 13 amino acids. V dropped 4 bases and J dropped 7 bases, with 13 bases sitting between them. The germline V gene encodes CDR1 MDHEN and CDR2 SYDVKM. Here the CDR3 DNA reads TGTGCCAGCAGTTGGATAGGGAGGGGTGAAGCTTTCTTT. It translates to CASSWIGRGEAFF.